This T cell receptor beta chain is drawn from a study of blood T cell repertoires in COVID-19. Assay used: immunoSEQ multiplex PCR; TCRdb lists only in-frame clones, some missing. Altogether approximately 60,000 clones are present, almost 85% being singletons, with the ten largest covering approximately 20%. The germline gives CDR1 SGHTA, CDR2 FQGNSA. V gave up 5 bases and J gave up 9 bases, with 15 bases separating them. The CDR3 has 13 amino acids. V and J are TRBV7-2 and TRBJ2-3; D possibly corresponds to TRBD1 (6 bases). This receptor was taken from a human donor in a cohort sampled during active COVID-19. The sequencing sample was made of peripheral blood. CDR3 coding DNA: TGTGCCAGCAGCGCTTCGCCAAGGGGGACGCAGTATTTT. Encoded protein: CASSASPRGTQYF.